Listed below are T cell receptor beta chains from one sample, sequenced in a study of beta chain features in type 1 diabetes. This table comes from immunoSEQ multiplex PCR, and its TCRdb copy is limited to in-frame clones, with some not included. The sample includes 450,000 to 600,000 clones, about 30% of them seen just once. Sequencing was done on a sample of naive CD4+ T cells from blood. The origin of the receptors is a young man in good health. The CDR3 runs from the conserved cysteine through the conserved F or W. The D gene is left open where the match is weak. Rows give clone size only sometimes, using once, few, many, or a class for an expanded clone.

size: -; J: TRBJ2-5; D: TRBD1; V: TRBV29-1; CDR3: CSARTGEETQYF; DNA: TGCAGCGCCCGGACAGGGGAAGAGACCCAGTACTTC
size: few; J: TRBJ2-1; D: -; V: TRBV6-1; CDR3: CASSESWAEQFF; DNA: TGTGCCAGCAGTGAATCTTGGGCTGAGCAGTTCTTC
size: -; J: TRBJ2-5; D: TRBD2; V: TRBV28; CDR3: CASSPSGRRMGETQYF; DNA: TGTGCCAGCAGTCCTAGCGGGAGGAGGATGGGAGAGACCCAGTACTTC
size: -; J: TRBJ2-7; D: -; V: TRBV9; CDR3: CASSVGASTYEQYF; DNA: TGTGCCAGCAGCGTAGGGGCCTCCACCTACGAGCAGTACTTC
size: few; J: TRBJ2-1; D: TRBD2; V: TRBV4-3; CDR3: CASSSGLAGDEQFF; DNA: TGCGCCAGCAGCTCGGGACTAGCGGGGGATGAGCAGTTCTTC
size: -; J: TRBJ2-7; D: -; V: TRBV30; CDR3: CAWSEGTVRMYEQYF; DNA: TGTGCCTGGAGTGAGGGGACTGTCAGAATGTACGAGCAGTACTTC
size: few; J: TRBJ2-7; D: TRBD2; V: TRBV2; CDR3: CASRRESYEQYF; DNA: TGTGCCAGCAGGCGGGAGTCCTACGAGCAGTACTTC
size: few; J: TRBJ2-3; D: -; V: TRBV30; CDR3: CAWRIEDTQYF; DNA: TGTGCCTGGAGGATCGAAGATACGCAGTATTTT
size: -; J: TRBJ2-7; D: TRBD1; V: TRBV9; CDR3: CASSVAGQGAEQYF; DNA: TGTGCCAGCAGCGTGGCAGGACAGGGTGCCGAGCAGTACTTC
size: -; J: TRBJ2-1; D: TRBD2; V: TRBV2; CDR3: CASRRGTSGSRGEQFF; DNA: TGTGCCAGCAGGAGGGGCACTAGCGGGTCTAGGGGTGAGCAGTTCTTC
size: few; J: TRBJ1-2; D: -; V: TRBV11-2; CDR3: CASSLDRTAVGYTF; DNA: TGTGCCAGCAGCTTAGATCGGACAGCGGTCGGCTACACCTTC
size: -; J: TRBJ2-2; D: -; V: TRBV5-1; CDR3: CASSHRRTTGNTGELFF; DNA: TGCGCCAGCAGCCATCGCAGAACTACAGGGAACACCGGGGAGCTGTTTTTT
size: -; J: TRBJ2-3; D: -; V: TRBV29-1; CDR3: CSVFSSTDTQYF; DNA: TGCAGCGTTTTTTCCAGCACAGATACGCAGTATTTT
size: -; J: TRBJ2-1; D: -; V: TRBV29-1; CDR3: CSVAPYPYNEQFF; DNA: TGCAGCGTTGCCCCCTACCCTTACAATGAGCAGTTCTTC
size: -; J: TRBJ1-1; D: -; V: TRBV19; CDR3: CASSIPGVNTEAFF; DNA: TGTGCCAGTAGTATACCTGGAGTGAACACTGAAGCTTTCTTT
size: -; J: TRBJ2-4; D: -; V: TRBV25-1; CDR3: CASSDDRSWGYIQYF; DNA: TGTGCCAGCAGTGACGACCGGAGTTGGGGTTACATTCAGTACTTC
size: few; J: TRBJ2-7; D: TRBD1; V: TRBV25-1; CDR3: CASSEFPGQTYEQYF; DNA: TGTGCCAGCAGTGAATTCCCGGGACAGACCTACGAGCAGTACTTC
size: -; J: TRBJ2-5; D: -; V: TRBV28; CDR3: CASSLRGTQYF; DNA: TGTGCCAGCAGTTTAAGGGGGACCCAGTACTTC
size: -; J: TRBJ2-7; D: -; V: TRBV18; CDR3: CASSPLQVTYEQYF; DNA: TGTGCCAGCTCACCATTGCAGGTAACCTACGAGCAGTACTTC